Listed here are 21 T cell receptor beta chains from one sample, sequenced in a study of long-term antiretroviral therapy in people with HIV. Version v3.0 of the immunoSEQ assay was performed at survey level. TCRdb's copy holds only in-frame clones and misses some; the assay was immunoSEQ multiplex PCR. Among about 40,000 clones listed, more than 70% were seen once. The material sequenced was unsorted PBMCs, taken 3.1 years after starting antiretroviral therapy. These receptors were obtained from a woman in her forties or fifties with HIV.

This sequence joins TRBV5-1 and TRBJ2-7; 7 bases match TRBD1. The ends lost 4 bases at V and 1 base at J; junction bases unmatched: 8. This CDR3 is 15 amino acids long. The germline V gene encodes CDR1 SGHRS and CDR2 YFSETQ. The CDR3 nucleotides are TGCGCCAGCAGCGCTGGACCGGGACAGTCCTACGAGCAGTACTTC. Its protein product is CASSAGPGQSYEQYF.

The rearrangement uses TRBV7-3 and TRBJ2-1; TRBD2 agrees at 8 bases. CDR1 and CDR2 from the germline V gene are SGHTA and FQGTGA. The junction had 4 bases not matched to a gene; V was cut back by 6 bases and J by 0 bases. CDR3 length: 15 amino acids. CDR3 residues: CASSLAGTSYNEQFF. The CDR3 DNA sequence: TGTGCCAGCAGTTTAGCGGGGACCTCCTACAATGAGCAGTTCTTC.

The chain carries TRBV9 and TRBJ1-4; the match to TRBD1 covers 9 bases. This CDR3 has 16 residues. J lost 5 bases, V lost 4 bases, and 9 bases had no gene match. Germline assignment: CDR1 SGDLS and CDR2 YYNGEE. The CDR3 coding sequence is TGTGCCAGCAGCCCGGGACAGGGTGAAGAAAATGAAAAACTGTTTTTT. Translated: CASSPGQGEENEKLFF.

The genes are TRBV7-2 and TRBJ1-1; TRBD1 might be the D (5 bases). Germline CDR1 reads SGHTA; CDR2 reads FQGNSA. CDR3 size: 15 residues. V was trimmed by 5 bases and J by 3 bases, leaving 16 bases between them. In nucleotides, the CDR3 is TGTGCCAGCAGCCCCCAGGGAATCTTTCACACTGAAGCTTTCTTT. Its protein product is CASSPQGIFHTEAFF. Together with reference TRBV7-2 and TRBJ1-1, the CDR3 gives the full variable domain: GAGVSQSPSNKVTEKGKDVELRCDPISGHTALYWYRQSLGQGLEFLIYFQGNSAPDKSGLPSDRFSAERTGGSVSTLTIQRTQQEDSAVYLCASSPQGIFHTEAFFGQGTRLTVV.

The V gene is TRBV27, the J gene TRBJ1-6, with D perhaps TRBD1 (5 bases). Trimming shortened V by 3 bases and J by 4 bases, and 16 bases separated the two germline ends. This CDR3 spans 17 amino acids. CDR1 MNHEY and CDR2 SMNVEV come from the germline V gene (reference sequence). CDR3 sequence (DNA): TGTGCCAGCAGTTTCGCGATGGGGCCAGCGTATAATTCACCCCTCCACTTT. Translated: CASSFAMGPAYNSPLHF.

The gene calls are TRBV7-9 and TRBJ1-1; the match to TRBD1 covers 10 bases. Looked up from germline, CDR1 is SEHNR and CDR2 is FQNEAQ (reference sequence). Trimming cost V 3 bases and J 5 bases; bases outside gene matches: 6. This CDR3 is 15 amino acids long. The CDR3 loop reads CASSLGQGIGTEAFF. CDR3 bases: TGTGCCAGCAGCTTGGGACAGGGGATCGGTACTGAAGCTTTCTTT.

The chain has TRBV10-1 and TRBJ2-5; D unresolved. Per germline, CDR1 WNHNN and CDR2 SYGVQD (reference sequence). V dropped 5 bases and J dropped 3 bases, with 10 bases sitting between them. The CDR3 length is 13 residues. The CDR3 sequence: CASSLGPEETQYF. Written as DNA, the CDR3 is TGCGCCAGCAGTCTAGGACCAGAAGAGACCCAGTACTTC.

J is TRBJ2-6 and V is TRBV27; D remains unclear. Germline V lookup: CDR1 MNHEY, CDR2 SMNVEV (reference sequence). V was clipped by 6 bases and J by 7 bases, with 10 bases between them. The CDR3 has 13 amino acids. CDR3 amino acids: CASSPIDANVLTF. As DNA, the CDR3 is TGTGCCAGCAGCCCAATTGACGCCAACGTCCTGACTTTC.

This sequence joins TRBV5-3 and TRBJ1-1, with D possibly matching TRBD1 (5 bases). TRBV5-3 is an ORF, and what it does is uncertain. The CDR3 has 15 amino acids. The V and J ends lost 3 bases and 0 bases respectively, with 12 bases between them. The DNA of the CDR3 is TGTGCCAGAAGCTCTTCCGGGACGGTGAACACTGAAGCTTTCTTT. It encodes CARSSSGTVNTEAFF.

The chain recombines TRBV10-3 with TRBJ2-3; the match to TRBD2 covers 15 bases. After removal of 6 bases from V and 2 bases from J, the junction contained 3 bases not matched to a gene. CDR3 size: 16 residues. CDR1 and CDR2 (germline): ENHRY, SYGVKD. CDR3: CAISRTSGGVTDTQYF. Here the CDR3 DNA reads TGTGCCATCAGCCGGACTAGCGGGGGGGTCACAGATACGCAGTATTTT.

This chain joins TRBV7-3 and TRBJ2-2; D not resolved. The CDR3 is made up of 14 amino acids. CDR1 SGHTA and CDR2 FQGTGA come from the germline V gene. V was trimmed by 0 bases and J by 6 bases, leaving 8 bases between them. CDR3 nucleotide sequence: TGTGCCAGCAGCTTAACAACGAGCGCCGGGGAGCTGTTTTTT. This translates into CASSLTTSAGELFF.

This chain links TRBV6-1 with TRBJ2-7, with D possibly matching TRBD1 (5 bases). Germline V CDR1 and CDR2: MNHNS, SASEGT. Deletions cut 7 bases from V and 1 base from J, with 17 bases between. This CDR3 comprises 15 residues. The CDR3 bases are TGTGCCAGCACCTTGGGGCAGGCAAGATCCTACGAGCAGTACTTC. This gives the protein CASTLGQARSYEQYF.

The V call is TRBV6-5, the J call TRBJ2-7, with D perhaps matching TRBD1 (6 bases). The CDR3 is 14 residues long. Germline assignment: CDR1 MNHEY and CDR2 SVGAGI. Trimming left V 2 bases short and J 6 bases short, with 14 bases between. The CDR3 reads CASSYQLQGGEQYF. The CDR3 nucleotides read TGTGCCAGCAGTTACCAATTACAGGGCGGCGAGCAGTACTTC.

V gene TRBV5-6 combines with J gene TRBJ1-2; 7 bases are a match to TRBD1. The V segment lost 0 bases and the J segment 4 bases; nucleotides outside the gene matches: 3. The CDR3 totals 14 residues. Germline V lookup: CDR1 SGHDT, CDR2 YYEEEE. CDR3 region: CASSLGGQIYGYTF. The CDR3 coding sequence is TGTGCCAGCAGCTTGGGGGGACAGATCTATGGCTACACCTTC.

The chain recombines TRBV27 with TRBJ2-7; D uncertain. There are 13 residues in the CDR3. Looked up from germline, CDR1 is MNHEY and CDR2 is SMNVEV (reference sequence). The germline V and J ends were trimmed by 3 bases and 7 bases, with 13 bases remaining between them. For the CDR3, the DNA is TGTGCCAGCAGTTTCTCTAGTATTGTTGAGCAGTACTTC. Its translation: CASSFSSIVEQYF.

The chain uses TRBV21-1 and TRBJ2-7; the DNA was not used to check the table's D call, TRBD2. TRBV21-1 is listed as a pseudogene. This CDR3 region has 15 residues. The CDR3 reads CASSKIATSSYEQYF. CDR3 DNA sequence: TGTGCCAGCAGCAAAATCGCCACGAGCTCCTACGAGCAGTACTTC.

The genes are TRBV4-1 and TRBJ1-2; 7 bases align to TRBD1. The CDR3 loop spans 15 amino acids. Unmatched junction bases numbered 6, after V lost 1 base and J lost 4 bases. Looked up from germline, CDR1 is MGHRA and CDR2 is YSYEKL. CDR3 coding DNA: TGCGCCAGCAGCCAAGCAGTTAGACAGGGCTATGGCTACACCTTC. Its protein product is CASSQAVRQGYGYTF.

The chain employs TRBV9 and TRBJ2-3, with 7 bases that match TRBD2. This CDR3 region has 17 residues. Germline V lookup: CDR1 SGDLS, CDR2 YYNGEE. With 3 bases clipped from V and 4 bases from J, the junction kept 14 bases outside the gene matches. CDR3 DNA sequence: TGTGCCAGCAGCGCCCTGGCAGCGGGGCGCGTTCCAGATACGCAGTATTTT. Its protein is CASSALAAGRVPDTQYF. The variable domain in full, with the rest retrieved from reference TRBV9 and TRBJ2-3, is DSGVTQTPKHLITATGQRVTLRCSPRSGDLSVYWYQQSLDQGLQFLIQYYNGEERAKGNILERFSAQQFPDLHSELNLSSLELGDSALYFCASSALAAGRVPDTQYFGPGTRLTVL.

This sequence joins TRBV6-5 and TRBJ2-7; TRBD2 agrees at 8 bases. CDR1 is MNHEY, CDR2 SVGAGI, per germline. J was trimmed by 3 bases and V by 6 bases; bases with no gene match: 4. The CDR3 sequence is 13 residues long. The CDR3, as DNA: TGTGCCAGCAGCAAGGGGACTAGCTACGAGCAGTACTTC. Translated: CASSKGTSYEQYF.

The chain carries TRBV18 and TRBJ1-2; D is possibly TRBD1 (5 bases). Per the germline V gene, CDR1 is KGHSH and CDR2 is LQKENI. The CDR3 consists of 14 residues. Trimming cost V 7 bases and J 1 base, with 13 bases left between them. CDR3 loop: CASLPGRSNYGYTF. CDR3 DNA: TGTGCCAGCTTACCGGGACGGAGTAACTATGGCTACACCTTC.

The chain couples TRBV6-6 to TRBJ1-1; D is possibly TRBD1 (5 bases). The length of the CDR3 is 13 residues. Looked up from germline, CDR1 is MNHNY and CDR2 is SVGAGI (reference sequence). The V end lost 6 bases, the J end lost 2 bases, and 10 bases lay between the germline ends. As DNA, the CDR3 is TGTGCCAGCAGGAACGGACAAAACACTGAAGCTTTCTTT. Its translation: CASRNGQNTEAFF.